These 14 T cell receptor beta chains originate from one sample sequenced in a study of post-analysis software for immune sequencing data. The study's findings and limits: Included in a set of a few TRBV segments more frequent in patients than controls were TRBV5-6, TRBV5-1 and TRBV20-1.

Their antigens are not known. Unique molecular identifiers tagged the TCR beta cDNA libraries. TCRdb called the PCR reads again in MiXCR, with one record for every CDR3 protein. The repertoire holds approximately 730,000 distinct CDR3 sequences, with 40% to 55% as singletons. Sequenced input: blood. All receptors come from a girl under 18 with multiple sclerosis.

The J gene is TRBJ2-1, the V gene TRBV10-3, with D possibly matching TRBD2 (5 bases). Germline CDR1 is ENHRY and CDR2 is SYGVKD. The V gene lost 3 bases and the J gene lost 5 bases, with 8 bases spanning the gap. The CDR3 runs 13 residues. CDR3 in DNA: TGTGCCATCAGTGACGGGAAGAACAATGAGCAGTTCTTC. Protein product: CAISDGKNNEQFF.

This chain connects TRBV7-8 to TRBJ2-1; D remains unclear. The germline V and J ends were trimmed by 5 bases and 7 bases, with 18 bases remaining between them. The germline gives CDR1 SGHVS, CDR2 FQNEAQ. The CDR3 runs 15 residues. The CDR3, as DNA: TGTGCCAGCAGCACCTCCAGGAAGGTCTGGAATGAGCAGTTCTTC. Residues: CASSTSRKVWNEQFF.

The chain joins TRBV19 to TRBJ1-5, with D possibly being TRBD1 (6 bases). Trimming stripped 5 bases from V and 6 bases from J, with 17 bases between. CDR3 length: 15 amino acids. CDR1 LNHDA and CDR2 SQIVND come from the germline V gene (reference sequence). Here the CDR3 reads CASSPTGGGSQPQHF. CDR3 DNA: TGTGCCAGTAGTCCGACAGGCGGGGGGAGTCAGCCCCAGCATTTT.

CDR3 sequence: CASSFPDGESLAGANVLTF. CDR3 in DNA: TGTGCCAGCAGCTTCCCGGACGGTGAGAGTTTGGCTGGGGCCAACGTCCTGACTTTC. The gene calls are TRBV7-9 and TRBJ2-6, with D uncertain. V dropped 3 bases and J dropped 2 bases, with 20 bases sitting between them. The germline gives CDR1 SEHNR, CDR2 FQNEAQ (reference sequence). This CDR3 is built from 19 residues.

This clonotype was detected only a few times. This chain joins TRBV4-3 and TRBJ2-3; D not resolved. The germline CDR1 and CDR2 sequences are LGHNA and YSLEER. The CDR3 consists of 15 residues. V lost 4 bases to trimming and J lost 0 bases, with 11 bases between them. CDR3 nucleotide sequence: TGCGCCAGCAGCCGCGTCACGGATAGCACAGATACGCAGTATTTT. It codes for CASSRVTDSTDTQYF.

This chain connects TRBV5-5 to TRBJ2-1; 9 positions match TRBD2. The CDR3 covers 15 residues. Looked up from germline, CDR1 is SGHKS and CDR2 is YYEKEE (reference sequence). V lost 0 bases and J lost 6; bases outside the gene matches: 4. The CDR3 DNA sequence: TGTGCCAGCAGCTTGGGGGAAGCGGGAGGCAATGAGCAGTTCTTC. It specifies CASSLGEAGGNEQFF.

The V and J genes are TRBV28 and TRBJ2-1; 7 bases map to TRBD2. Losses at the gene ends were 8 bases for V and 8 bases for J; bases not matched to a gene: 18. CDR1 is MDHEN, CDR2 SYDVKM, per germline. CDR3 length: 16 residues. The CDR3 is CASPPGGGSVVHEQFF. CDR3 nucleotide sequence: TGTGCCAGCCCCCCGGGGGGTGGGAGTGTGGTCCATGAGCAGTTCTTC.

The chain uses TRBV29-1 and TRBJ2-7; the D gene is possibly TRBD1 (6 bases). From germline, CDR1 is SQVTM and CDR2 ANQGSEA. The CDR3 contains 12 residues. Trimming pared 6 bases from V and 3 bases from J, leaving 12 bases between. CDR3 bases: TGCAGCGTAGGACAGAATCGCTACGAGCAGTACTTC. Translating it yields CSVGQNRYEQYF.

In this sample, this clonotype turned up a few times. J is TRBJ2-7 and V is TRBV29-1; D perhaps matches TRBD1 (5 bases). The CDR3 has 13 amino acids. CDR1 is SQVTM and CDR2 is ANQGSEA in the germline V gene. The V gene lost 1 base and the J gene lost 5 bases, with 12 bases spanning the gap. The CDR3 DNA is TGCAGCGTTGAAGGGGGAACAGGTCACGAGCAGTACTTC. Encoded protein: CSVEGGTGHEQYF.

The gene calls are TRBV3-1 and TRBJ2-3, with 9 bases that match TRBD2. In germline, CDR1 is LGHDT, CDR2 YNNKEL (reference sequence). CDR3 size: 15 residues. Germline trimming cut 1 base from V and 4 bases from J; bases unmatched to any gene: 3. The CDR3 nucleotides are TGTGCCAGCAGCCAAGCTAGCGGGACCGCAGATACGCAGTATTTT. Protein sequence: CASSQASGTADTQYF.

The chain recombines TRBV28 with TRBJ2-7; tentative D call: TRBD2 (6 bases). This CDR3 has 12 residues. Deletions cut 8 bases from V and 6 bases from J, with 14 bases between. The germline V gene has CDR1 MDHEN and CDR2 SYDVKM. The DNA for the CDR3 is TGTGCCAGCGGAACTAGCACTCCCGAGCAGTACTTC. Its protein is CASGTSTPEQYF.

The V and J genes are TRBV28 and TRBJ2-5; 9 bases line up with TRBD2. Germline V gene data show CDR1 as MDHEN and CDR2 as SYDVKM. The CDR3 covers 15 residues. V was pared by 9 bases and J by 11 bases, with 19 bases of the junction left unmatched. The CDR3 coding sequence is TGTGCCAGTACAGGATTAGCGGGAGAAGCACCTGAGCAGTACTTC. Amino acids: CASTGLAGEAPEQYF. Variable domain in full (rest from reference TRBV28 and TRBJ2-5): DVKVTQSSRYLVKRTGEKVFLECVQDMDHENMFWYRQDPGLGLRLIYFSYDVKMKEKGDIPEGYSVSREKKERFSLILESASTNQTSMYLCASTGLAGEAPEQYFGPGTRLLVL.

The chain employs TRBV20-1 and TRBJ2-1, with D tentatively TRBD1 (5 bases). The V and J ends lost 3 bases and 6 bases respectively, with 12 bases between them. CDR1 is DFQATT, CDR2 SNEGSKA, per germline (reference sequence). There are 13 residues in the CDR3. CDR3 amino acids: CSARVLGANEQFF. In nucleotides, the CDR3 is TGCAGTGCTAGGGTTCTAGGGGCCAATGAGCAGTTCTTC.

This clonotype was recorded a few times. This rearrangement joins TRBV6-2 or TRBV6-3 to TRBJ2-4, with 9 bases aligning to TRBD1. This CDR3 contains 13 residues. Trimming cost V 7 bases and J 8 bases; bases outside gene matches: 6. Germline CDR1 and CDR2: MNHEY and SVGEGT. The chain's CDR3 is CASTVTGGYIQYF. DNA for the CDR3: TGTGCCAGCACCGTGACAGGGGGATACATTCAGTACTTC.